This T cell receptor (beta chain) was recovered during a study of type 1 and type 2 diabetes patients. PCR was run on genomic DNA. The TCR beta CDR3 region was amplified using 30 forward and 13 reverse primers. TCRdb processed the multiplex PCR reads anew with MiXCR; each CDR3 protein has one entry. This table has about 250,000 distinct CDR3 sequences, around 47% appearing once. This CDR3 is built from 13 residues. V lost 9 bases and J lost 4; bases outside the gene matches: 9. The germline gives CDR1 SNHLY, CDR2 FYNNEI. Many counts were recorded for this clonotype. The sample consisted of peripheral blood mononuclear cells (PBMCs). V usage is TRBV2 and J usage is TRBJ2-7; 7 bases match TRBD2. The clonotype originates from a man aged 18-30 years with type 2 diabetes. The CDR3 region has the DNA TGTGCCAGTCGGACTAGTGGTGGTTACGAGCAGTACTTC. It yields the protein CASRTSGGYEQYF.